The clone carrying this T cell receptor beta chain was detected once. The method was immunoSEQ multiplex PCR; TCRdb's version includes in-frame clones alone and lacks a portion of them. The table records around 200,000 clones, around nine tenths of them present only once. The data originate from a study of blood T cell repertoires in COVID-19. The overall study: T cells, B-cell-depleted T cells, or PBMCs supplied cDNA or gDNA.

CDR1 and CDR2 (germline): MRHNA, SNTAGT. This CDR3 is built from 15 residues. Trimming left V 0 bases short and J 6 bases short, with 9 bases between. V gene TRBV6-4 combines with J gene TRBJ1-6; D is perhaps TRBD1 (6 bases). The TCR originated in a man aged 18-30 years with active or convalescent COVID-19. The material sequenced was peripheral blood. DNA for the CDR3: TGTGCCAGCAGTGACTCCCAGGGGATTAATTCACCCCTCCACTTT. Translated, it gives CASSDSQGINSPLHF.